Presented here are 12 T cell receptor beta chains from one specimen sequenced in a study of blood T cell repertoires in COVID-19 (TCRdb year 2020). The library was generated by the immunoSEQ multiplex PCR assay. The table was pulled from immuneACCESS by TCRdb, which kept in-frame rearrangements only. Such tables lose some clones; where checked, under half of the loss comes from unresolved V genes, and the rest has no known cause. This sample has about 350,000 clones in its table, and about 87% of those were observed once. About 6% of the sample lies in the top ten. The sample was peripheral blood. The receptors derive from a woman aged 50 to 65 with COVID-19, enrolled during active disease.

The chain couples TRBV3-1 (or the pseudogene TRBV3-2) to TRBJ2-1; 9 bases align to TRBD1. V gave up 7 bases and J gave up 14 bases; unmatched junction bases: 18. The CDR3 has 15 amino acids. CDR1 and CDR2 (germline): LGHDT, YNNKEL (reference sequence). This CDR3 is CASTMNGGPGTGKFF. The CDR3 DNA sequence: TGTGCCAGCACCATGAATGGGGGCCCCGGGACAGGGAAGTTCTTC.

The V call is TRBV4-3, the J call TRBJ2-3, with 12 bases lining up with TRBD2. Trimming cost V 4 bases and J 0 bases; bases outside gene matches: 11. Germline lookup yields CDR1 LGHNA and CDR2 YSLEER. CDR3 length equals 19 residues. The CDR3 spells CASSLQAASGRASTDTQYF. CDR3 sequence (DNA): TGCGCCAGCAGCCTCCAGGCGGCTAGCGGGAGGGCGAGCACAGATACGCAGTATTTT.

V is TRBV24-1 and J is TRBJ2-3; 7 positions match TRBD2. This CDR3 has 17 residues. J lost 2 bases, V lost 5 bases, and 12 bases had no gene match. Germline V lookup: CDR1 KGHDR, CDR2 SFDVKD. Here the CDR3 DNA reads TGTGCCACCAGTGCCCAGGCGGGACTACCAAACACAGATACGCAGTATTTT. Translation gives CATSAQAGLPNTDTQYF.

The rearrangement joins TRBV3-1 (or the pseudogene TRBV3-2) to TRBJ2-7, with 13 positions matching TRBD2. This CDR3 has 16 amino acids. Germline assignment: CDR1 LGHDT and CDR2 YNNKEL (reference sequence). V lost 4 bases, J lost 7 bases, and 10 bases stayed unmatched. The CDR3 DNA sequence: TGTGCCAGCAGCCCTTTTCGACTAGCGGGAGGAGGAGAGCAGTACTTC. This encodes CASSPFRLAGGGEQYF.

The rearrangement links TRBV7-9 to TRBJ2-3, with D perhaps matching TRBD2 (5 bases). Per the germline V gene, CDR1 is SEHNR and CDR2 is FQNEAQ (reference sequence). The CDR3 is 19 amino acids. V lost 1 base and J 1 base, leaving 21 bases between the germline ends. As DNA, the CDR3 is TGTGCCAGCAGCTTAGGCCCGCGGAGGCGAGTAGGACGCACAGATACGCAGTATTTT. It yields the protein CASSLGPRRRVGRTDTQYF.

J is TRBJ2-1 and V is TRBV7-9; D possibly corresponds to TRBD1 (6 bases). V was trimmed by 1 base and J by 6 bases, leaving 13 bases between them. The CDR3 spans 15 residues. The germline V gene has CDR1 SEHNR and CDR2 FQNEAQ (reference sequence). In DNA form, the CDR3 reads TGTGCCAGCAGCTTAGGGTCAGGGGTACTCAATGAGCAGTTCTTC. It specifies CASSLGSGVLNEQFF.

V usage is TRBV21-1 and J usage is TRBJ1-2; TRBD1 is taken as the D call from the table, unchecked against the DNA. TRBV21-1 is designated a pseudogene. The CDR3 loop spans 15 amino acids. The CDR3 reads CASSNDVWQTGGYTF. For the CDR3, the DNA is TGTGCCAGCAGCAATGATGTTTGGCAAACAGGAGGCTACACCTTC.

This rearrangement joins TRBV7-8 to TRBJ2-3; D gene ambiguous. V was pared by 9 bases and J by 0 bases, with 13 bases between. The germline CDR1 and CDR2 sequences are SGHVS and FQNEAQ. The CDR3 sequence is 14 residues long. The CDR3 coding sequence is TGTGCCAGAAATTCACGGGTTAGCACAGATACGCAGTATTTT. Translation: CARNSRVSTDTQYF.

The chain is built from TRBV19 and TRBJ2-1; 10 nucleotides line up with TRBD2. The CDR3 has 15 amino acids. Trimming took 7 bases from V and 10 from J; bases not matched to a gene: 13. In germline, CDR1 is LNHDA, CDR2 SQIVND (reference sequence). CDR3 sequence: CASTRGGLARREQFF. In DNA, the CDR3 is TGTGCCAGTACCCGAGGGGGACTAGCGCGCCGGGAGCAGTTCTTC.

The chain couples TRBV13 to TRBJ1-1, with no clear D. Between the trimmed V and J ends, which lost 4 bases and 0 bases, there was a span of 6 bases. Germline loops: CDR1 PRHDT, CDR2 FYEKMQ (reference sequence). This CDR3 spans 13 amino acids. CDR3 region: CASSSRLNTEAFF. The CDR3 nucleotides are TGTGCCAGCAGCTCCCGGTTGAACACTGAAGCTTTCTTT.

J is TRBJ1-1 and V is TRBV19, with a tentative D call TRBD1 (5 bases). This CDR3 spans 14 amino acids. V gave up 1 base and J gave up 0 bases, with 6 bases separating them. Germline CDR1 is LNHDA and CDR2 is SQIVND (reference sequence). As DNA, the CDR3 is TGTGCCAGTAGTATAGCAGGGTTGAACACTGAAGCTTTCTTT. This codes for CASSIAGLNTEAFF.

The genes are TRBV12-5 and TRBJ1-5; possible D gene TRBD1, 6 bases. Trimming removed 1 base at V and 6 bases at J, with 13 bases between. There are 15 residues in the CDR3. Germline CDR1 LGHNT, CDR2 FRNRAP. CDR3 protein: CASGLGRGGPQPQHF. Here the CDR3 DNA reads TGTGCTAGTGGTTTGGGGCGGGGGGGGCCTCAGCCCCAGCATTTT.